This T cell receptor (beta chain) was sequenced in a study of blood T cell repertoires in COVID-19. Trimming cost V 3 bases and J 2 bases, with 13 bases left between them. The V gene's germline CDR1 is GTSNPN and CDR2 SVGIG (reference sequence). This CDR3 comprises 14 residues. Only in-frame clones appear in the TCRdb table, and some are missing; sequencing was by immunoSEQ multiplex PCR. This table holds more than 95,000 clones, approximately 80% found once. This chain links TRBV30 with TRBJ2-5; D not certain. The specimen sequenced was peripheral blood. The source is a man aged 80 or over with acute or convalescent COVID-19. This CDR3 is CAWRIYSRQETQYF. The CDR3 region has the DNA TGTGCCTGGAGGATATACAGCAGACAAGAGACCCAGTACTTC.